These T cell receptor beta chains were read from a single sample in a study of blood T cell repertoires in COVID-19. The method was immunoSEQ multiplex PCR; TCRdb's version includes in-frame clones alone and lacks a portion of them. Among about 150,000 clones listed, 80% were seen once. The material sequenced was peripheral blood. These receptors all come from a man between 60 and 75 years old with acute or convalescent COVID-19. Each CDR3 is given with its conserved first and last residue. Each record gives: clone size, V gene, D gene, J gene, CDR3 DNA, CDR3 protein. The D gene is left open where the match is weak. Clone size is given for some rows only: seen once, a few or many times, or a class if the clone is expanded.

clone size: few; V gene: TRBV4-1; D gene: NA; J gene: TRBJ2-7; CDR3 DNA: TGCGCCAGCAGCCAACAGGACAGCCACGAGCAGTACTTC; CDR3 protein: CASSQQDSHEQYF
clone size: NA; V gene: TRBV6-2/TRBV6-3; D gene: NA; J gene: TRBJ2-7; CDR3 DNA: TGTGCCAGCAGTACCGTAGGGGGTACGAACGAGCAGTACTTC; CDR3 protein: CASSTVGGTNEQYF
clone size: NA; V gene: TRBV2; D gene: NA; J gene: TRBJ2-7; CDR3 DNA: TGTGCCAGCAGTGATGCAGGGAACCCCTACGAGCAGTACTTC; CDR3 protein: CASSDAGNPYEQYF
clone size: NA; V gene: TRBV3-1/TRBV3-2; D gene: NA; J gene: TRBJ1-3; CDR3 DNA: TGTGCCAGCAGCCAATCATGGGGGGGGCTCTCTGGAAACACCATATATTTT; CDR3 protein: CASSQSWGGLSGNTIYF
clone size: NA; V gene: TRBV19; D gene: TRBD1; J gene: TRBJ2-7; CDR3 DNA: TGTGCCAGTAAAAAGACAGGGGCCACCTACGAGCAGTACTTC; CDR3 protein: CASKKTGATYEQYF
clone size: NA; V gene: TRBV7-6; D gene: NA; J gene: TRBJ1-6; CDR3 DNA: TGTGCCAGCAGCTTACGGGGAGAAGGTTCCTATAATTCACCCCTCCACTTT; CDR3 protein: CASSLRGEGSYNSPLHF
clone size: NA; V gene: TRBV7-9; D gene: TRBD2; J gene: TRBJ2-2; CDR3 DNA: TGTGCCAGCAGGAGCCCTAGCGGGACGAACACCGGGGAGCTGTTTTTT; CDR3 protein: CASRSPSGTNTGELFF
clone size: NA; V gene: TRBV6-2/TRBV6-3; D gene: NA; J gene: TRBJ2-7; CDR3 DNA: TGTGCCAGCAGTTACCCCTCTTCGACAGTCTCCTACGAGCAGTACTTC; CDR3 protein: CASSYPSSTVSYEQYF
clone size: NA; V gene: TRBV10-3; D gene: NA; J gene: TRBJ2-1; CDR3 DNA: TGTGCCATCAGTGAGAACAGGGAGTCGGGCAATGAGCAGTTCTTC; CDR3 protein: CAISENRESGNEQFF
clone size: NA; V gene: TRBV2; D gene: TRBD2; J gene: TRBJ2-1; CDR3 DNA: TGTGCCAGCAGTGAAAGACTAGCGGGAGTAGGCAATGAGCAGTTCTTC; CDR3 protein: CASSERLAGVGNEQFF
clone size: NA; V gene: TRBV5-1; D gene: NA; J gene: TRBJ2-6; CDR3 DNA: TGCGCCAGCAGCCCGGCTGGGGACACCTTCTCTGGGGCCAACGTCCTGACTTTC; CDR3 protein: CASSPAGDTFSGANVLTF
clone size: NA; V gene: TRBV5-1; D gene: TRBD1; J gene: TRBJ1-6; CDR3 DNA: TGCGCCAGCAGCAGTGCAGGGGGCGGTAATTCACCCCTCCACTTT; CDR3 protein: CASSSAGGGNSPLHF
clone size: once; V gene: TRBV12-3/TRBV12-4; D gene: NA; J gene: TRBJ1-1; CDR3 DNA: TGTGCCATAACAGGGCGCGGTGGCACTGAAGCTTTCTTT; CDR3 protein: CAITGRGGTEAFF
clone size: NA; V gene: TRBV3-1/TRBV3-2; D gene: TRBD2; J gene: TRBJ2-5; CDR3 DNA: TGTGCCAGCAGCCAAGCCCCGGGGGGGGTGGAGACCCAGTACTTC; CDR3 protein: CASSQAPGGVETQYF
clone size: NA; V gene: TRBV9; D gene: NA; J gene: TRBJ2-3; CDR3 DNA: TGTGCCAGCAGCCCCCAGGTCGCAGATACGCAGTATTTT; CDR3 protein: CASSPQVADTQYF
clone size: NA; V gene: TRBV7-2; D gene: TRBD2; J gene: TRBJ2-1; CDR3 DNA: TGTGCCAGCAGCTTAGTTAGCGGGACGTACAATGAGCAGTTCTTC; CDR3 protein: CASSLVSGTYNEQFF
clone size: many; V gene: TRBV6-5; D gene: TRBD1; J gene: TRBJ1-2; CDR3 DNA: TGTGCCAGCAGTTCCCAGGGGGCTGGATGGGGCTACACCTTC; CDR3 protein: CASSSQGAGWGYTF
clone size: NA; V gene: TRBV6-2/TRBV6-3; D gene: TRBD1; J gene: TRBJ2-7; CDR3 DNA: TGTGCCAGCAGTTCCTTCGGGACAGGGGTGGACGAGCAGTACTTC; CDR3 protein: CASSSFGTGVDEQYF
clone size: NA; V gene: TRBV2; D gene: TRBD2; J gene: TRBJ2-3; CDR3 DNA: TGTGCCAGCAGGATACTAGCGGGGGCCCCCGATACGCAGTATTTT; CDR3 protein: CASRILAGAPDTQYF
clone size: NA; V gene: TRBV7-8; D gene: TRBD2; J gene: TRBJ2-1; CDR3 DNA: TGTGCCAGCAGCTTGCGGGGGGATTCCTACAATGAGCAGTTCTTC; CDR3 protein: CASSLRGDSYNEQFF
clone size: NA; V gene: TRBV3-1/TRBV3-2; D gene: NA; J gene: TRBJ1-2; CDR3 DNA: TGTGCCAGCAGGCAAGGCGGGTCTAACTATGGCTACACCTTC; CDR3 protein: CASRQGGSNYGYTF
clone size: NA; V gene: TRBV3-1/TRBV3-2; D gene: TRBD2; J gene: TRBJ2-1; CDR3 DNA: TGTGCCAGCAGCCAAGGTGGACTAGCGGACAATGAGCAGTTCTTC; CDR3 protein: CASSQGGLADNEQFF
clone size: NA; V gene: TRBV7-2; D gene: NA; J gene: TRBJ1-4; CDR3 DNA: TGTGCCAGCAGCTTTCGGACAAGGGCAAATGAAAAACTGTTTTTT; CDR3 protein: CASSFRTRANEKLFF
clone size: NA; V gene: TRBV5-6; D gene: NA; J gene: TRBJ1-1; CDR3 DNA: TGTGCCAGCAGCTTGGTCGGGGTGGTGAACACTGAAGCTTTCTTT; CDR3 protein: CASSLVGVVNTEAFF
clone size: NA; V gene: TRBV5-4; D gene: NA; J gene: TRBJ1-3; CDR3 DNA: TGTGCCAGCAGCCCGGGTGGCCTCAGCTCTGGAAACACCATATATTTT; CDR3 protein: CASSPGGLSSGNTIYF
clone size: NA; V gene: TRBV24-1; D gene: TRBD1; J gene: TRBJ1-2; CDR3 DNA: TGTGCCACCAGTGACGGCCGACAGGGAAACTATGGCTACACCTTC; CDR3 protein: CATSDGRQGNYGYTF
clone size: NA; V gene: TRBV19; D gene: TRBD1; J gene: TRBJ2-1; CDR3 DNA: TGTGCCAGTAGGAAAACAGGGGGCAATGAGCAGTTCTTC; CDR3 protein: CASRKTGGNEQFF
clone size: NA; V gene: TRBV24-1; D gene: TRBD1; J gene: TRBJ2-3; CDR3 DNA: TGTGCCACCAGTGATTCGGACAGGGTGGGGACAGATACGCAGTATTTT; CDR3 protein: CATSDSDRVGTDTQYF
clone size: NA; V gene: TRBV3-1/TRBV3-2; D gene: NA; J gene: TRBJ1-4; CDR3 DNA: TGTGCCAGCAGTCCCTCGTGGAGCGTAGATGAAAAACTGTTTTTT; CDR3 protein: CASSPSWSVDEKLFF
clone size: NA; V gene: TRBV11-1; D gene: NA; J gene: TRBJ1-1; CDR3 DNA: TGTGCCAGCAGAGCCGGGCGGGGCTTGAACACTGAAGCTTTCTTT; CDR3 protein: CASRAGRGLNTEAFF
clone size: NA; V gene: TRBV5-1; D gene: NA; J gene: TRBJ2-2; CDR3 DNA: TGCGCCAGCAGCTTGGACCGGCAGGGCCTCTCGAACACCGGGGAGCTGTTTTTT; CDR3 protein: CASSLDRQGLSNTGELFF
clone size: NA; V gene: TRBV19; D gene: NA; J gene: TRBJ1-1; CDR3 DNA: TGTGCCAGTAGTTCTGACACTGAAGCTTTCTTT; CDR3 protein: CASSSDTEAFF
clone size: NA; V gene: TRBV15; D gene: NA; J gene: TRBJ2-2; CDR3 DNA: TGTGCCACCAGCAGATGGACACTCCCGAACACCGGGGAGCTGTTTTTT; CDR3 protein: CATSRWTLPNTGELFF